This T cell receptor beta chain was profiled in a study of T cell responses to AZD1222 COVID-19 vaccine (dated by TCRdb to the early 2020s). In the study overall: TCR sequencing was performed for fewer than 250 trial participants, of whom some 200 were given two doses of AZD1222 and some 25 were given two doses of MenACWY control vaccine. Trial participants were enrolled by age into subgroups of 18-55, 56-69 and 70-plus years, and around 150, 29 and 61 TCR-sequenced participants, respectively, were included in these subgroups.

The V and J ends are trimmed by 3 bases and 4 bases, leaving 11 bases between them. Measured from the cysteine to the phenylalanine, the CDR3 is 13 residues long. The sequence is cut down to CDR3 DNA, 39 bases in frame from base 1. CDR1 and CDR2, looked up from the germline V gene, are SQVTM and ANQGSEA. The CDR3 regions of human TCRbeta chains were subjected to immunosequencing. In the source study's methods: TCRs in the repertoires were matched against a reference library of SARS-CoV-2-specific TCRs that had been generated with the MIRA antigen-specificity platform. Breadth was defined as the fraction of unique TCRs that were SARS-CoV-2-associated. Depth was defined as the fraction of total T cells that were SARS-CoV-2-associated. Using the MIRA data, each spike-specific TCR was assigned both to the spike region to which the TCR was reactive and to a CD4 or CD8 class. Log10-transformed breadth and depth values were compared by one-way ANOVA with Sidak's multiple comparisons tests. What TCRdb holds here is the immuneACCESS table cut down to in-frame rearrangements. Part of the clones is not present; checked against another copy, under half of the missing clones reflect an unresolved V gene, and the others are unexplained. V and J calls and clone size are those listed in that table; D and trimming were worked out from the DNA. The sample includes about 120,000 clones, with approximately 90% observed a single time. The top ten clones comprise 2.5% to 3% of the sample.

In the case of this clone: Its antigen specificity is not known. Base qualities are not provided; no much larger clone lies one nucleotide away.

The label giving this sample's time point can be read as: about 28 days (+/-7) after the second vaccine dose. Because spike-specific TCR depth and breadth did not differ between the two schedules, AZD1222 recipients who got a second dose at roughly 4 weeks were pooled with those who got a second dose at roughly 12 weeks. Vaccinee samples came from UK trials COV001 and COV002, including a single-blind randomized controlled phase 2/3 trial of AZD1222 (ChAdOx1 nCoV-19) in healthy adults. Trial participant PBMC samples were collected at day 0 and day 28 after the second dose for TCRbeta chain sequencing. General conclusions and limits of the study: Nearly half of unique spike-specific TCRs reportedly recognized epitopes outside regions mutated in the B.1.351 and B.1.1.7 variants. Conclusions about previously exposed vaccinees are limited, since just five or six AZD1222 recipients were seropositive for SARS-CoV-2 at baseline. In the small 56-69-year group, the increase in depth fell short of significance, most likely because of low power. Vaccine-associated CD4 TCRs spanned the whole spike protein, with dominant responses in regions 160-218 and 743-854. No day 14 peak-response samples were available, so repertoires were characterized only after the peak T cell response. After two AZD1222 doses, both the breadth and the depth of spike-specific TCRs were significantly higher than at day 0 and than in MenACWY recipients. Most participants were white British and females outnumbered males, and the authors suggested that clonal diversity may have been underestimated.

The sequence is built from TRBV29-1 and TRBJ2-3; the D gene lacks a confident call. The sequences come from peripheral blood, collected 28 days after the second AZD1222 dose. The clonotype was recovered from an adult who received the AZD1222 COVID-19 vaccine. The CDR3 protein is CSVEPSQADTQYF. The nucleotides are TGCAGCGTTGAGCCCAGCCAGGCAGATACGCAGTATTTT.